This T cell receptor (beta chain) was obtained from a study of T cell responses to AZD1222 COVID-19 vaccine. On this clone: Its cognate antigen is unknown.

Study results and caveats: All repertoire sampling was performed exclusively after the peak T cell response. White British people made up most donors, females outnumbered males, and clonal diversity was possibly underestimated. Vaccine-associated CD4 TCRs spanned spike, dominant at 160-218 and 743-854.

The protocol was immunoSEQ multiplex PCR, while the TCRdb copy is restricted to in-frame clones and leaves out a portion. The data show about 110,000 clones, with more than 90% seen just once and less than 2.5% held by the top ten. This CDR3 comprises 14 residues. The trim removed 6 bases at V and 6 bases at J, leaving 7 bases unmatched. Looked up from germline, CDR1 is MNHEY and CDR2 is SVGAGI. The TCR originated in an adult in good health. V and J are TRBV6-5 and TRBJ1-2; 10 bases align to TRBD1. The input for sequencing was peripheral blood, taken on day 0 of AZD1222 vaccination. As DNA, the CDR3 is TGTGCCAGCAGGGGGACAGGGGTCTTCCATGGCTACACCTTC. This encodes CASRGTGVFHGYTF.